Listed below are T cell receptor beta chains from one sample, sequenced in a study of blood T cell repertoires in COVID-19. Only in-frame clones appear in the TCRdb table, and some are missing; sequencing was by immunoSEQ multiplex PCR. This table has 200,000 to 250,000 clones, about 87% appearing once. Sequences were obtained from peripheral blood. These receptors came from a woman between 25 and 40 years old with COVID-19, enrolled during active disease. Each CDR3 is given with its conserved first and last residue. Each record gives: clone size, V gene, CDR3 protein. Clone size, where shown, is once, few, many, or a class for clones that have expanded.

NA TRBV27 CASSSMTSGRSNEQFF
NA TRBV11-2 CASSPEQGRSYNEQFF
many TRBV29-1 CSVVLAGPYEQYF
NA TRBV7-9 CASSLAYRGDQTQYF
NA TRBV6-2/TRBV6-3 CASSYSRGGGAEDTQYF
few TRBV7-9 CASSQDGGENTGELFF
NA TRBV4-1 CASSPSGSSADTQYF
NA TRBV9 CASSVSSGSTNEQFF
NA TRBV13 CASSSNAGSGANVLTF
NA TRBV3-1/TRBV3-2 CASSRTSVGNEQFF
NA TRBV5-1 CASGLAGEIGPETQYF
once TRBV7-9 CASSLYVAGDVLAKNIQYF
NA TRBV7-2 CASSPRVSETGELFF
NA TRBV19 CASSWDRESYNEQFF
NA TRBV7-2 CASSLEYGVYGYTF
NA TRBV5-6 CASSLVDRGPSGANVLTF
NA TRBV18 CASSSSLSNQPQHF
NA TRBV2 CASGEADTQYF
once TRBV24-1 CATGTLLGDTQYF
NA TRBV24-1 CATSDGTLNEQFF
NA TRBV19 CASSIRTGGNQPQHF
NA TRBV5-8 CASSFGVYNEQFF
once TRBV7-9 CASDSDRGPYEQYF
NA TRBV19 CASSVRDYSSYEQYF
NA TRBV30 CAWSFMRGNTEAFF
NA TRBV6-6 CASSYNGQVSYEQYF
NA TRBV10-3 CAIKTQGDTEAFF
NA TRBV2 CASSRTTASYEQYF
once TRBV24-1 CATSDSRENTIYF
NA TRBV2 CASRPGTGGYNEQFF
NA TRBV6-5 CASTNGGGGYGYTF
NA TRBV6-2/TRBV6-3 CASSYWTDRGTSSEAFF
NA TRBV6-5 CASSYRASGSGTQYF
NA TRBV19 CASSRRLAGALSSYNEQFF
NA TRBV10-3 CAIRGGVNQPQHF
NA TRBV2 CASSEQLAGGPSGELFF
NA TRBV24-1 CATSDSGQGSTEAFF
few TRBV4-2 CASSQTSEAFF
NA TRBV10-3 CAISANRAYEQYF
NA TRBV2 CASSLGTAAYEQYF